This entry lists 11 T cell receptor beta chains sequenced from one sample in a study of response to subunit inactivated influenza vaccine. TCRdb analysed the RT-PCR reads with MiXCR anew, one entry per CDR3 protein. This sample carries some 540,000 distinct CDR3 sequences, around a quarter of them seen once, and the ten largest clones take 2.8%. These data were likewise used in another study, on T cells expressing NK-cell markers. As that report states: In generating TCR beta cDNA, 5'RACE template switching with UMIs was used.

Sequenced material: CD4+ T cells sorted from PBMCs, taken 12 days after vaccination. The receptor set was obtained from a man in his fifties or sixties who received an inactivated influenza vaccine.

This clonotype was observed a handful of times. The chain couples TRBV5-1 to TRBJ2-5; maybe TRBD1 (6 bases). This CDR3 is built from 14 residues. Germline V gives CDR1 SGHRS, CDR2 YFSETQ. V was trimmed by 1 base and J by 4 bases, leaving 11 bases between them. DNA of the CDR3: TGCGCCAGCAGCTTGCCTGGCAGGGGAGAGACCCAGTACTTC. Translated: CASSLPGRGETQYF.

J is TRBJ2-7 and V is TRBV20-1; 8 bases fit TRBD2. V shed 5 bases and J 4 bases; nucleotides not matched to a gene: 7. Per the germline V gene, CDR1 is DFQATT and CDR2 is SNEGSKA (reference sequence). The CDR3 covers 13 residues. CDR3 region: CSADTGGGYEQYF. The CDR3 DNA reads as TGCAGTGCTGACACGGGAGGGGGTTACGAGCAGTACTTC.

This clonotype was counted only a few times. The chain couples TRBV12-3 or TRBV12-4 to TRBJ2-5; no clear D. Trimming shortened V by 2 bases and J by 0 bases, and 4 bases separated the two germline ends. This CDR3 spans 13 amino acids. The CDR3 region is CASSLRYQETQYF. The CDR3 DNA is TGTGCCAGCAGTTTACGGTACCAAGAGACCCAGTACTTC.

The rearrangement joins TRBV27 to TRBJ1-5, with a possible D match to TRBD1 (6 bases). CDR1 and CDR2 from the germline V gene are MNHEY and SMNVEV (reference sequence). The V gene lost 6 bases and the J gene lost 9 bases, with 15 bases spanning the gap. CDR3 length: 13 residues. The CDR3 coding sequence is TGTGCCAGCAGACCGGGTTGGGGGCGGCCCCAGCATTTT. Protein: CASRPGWGRPQHF.

Only a few counts were recorded for this clonotype. The chain is built from TRBV7-2 and TRBJ2-7; no reliable D call. Germline values: CDR1 SGHTA, CDR2 FQGNSA. The CDR3 totals 15 residues. The V and J ends lost 1 base and 0 bases respectively, with 10 bases between them. Here the CDR3 reads CASSLDPARSYEQYF. Written as DNA, the CDR3 is TGTGCCAGCAGCTTAGATCCAGCGCGCTCCTACGAGCAGTACTTC.

The chain combines TRBV7-9 with TRBJ2-7; perhaps TRBD2 as D (5 bases). With 1 base removed from V and 3 bases from J, the gap between germline ends came to 19 bases. The CDR3 loop spans 17 amino acids. Germline loops: CDR1 SEHNR, CDR2 FQNEAQ (reference sequence). CDR3 protein: CASSLGLSQRPLYEQYF. CDR3 nucleotide sequence: TGTGCCAGCAGCTTAGGATTAAGCCAGCGGCCCCTCTACGAGCAGTACTTC.

V is TRBV6-1 and J is TRBJ2-7, with D tentatively TRBD2 (5 bases). The length of the CDR3 is 13 residues. Germline V gene sequence: CDR1 MNHNS, CDR2 SASEGT. V was cut by 5 bases and J by 6 bases, with 14 bases left in between. CDR3 bases: TGTGCCAGCAGTACGATTGAGGGCTTCGAGCAGTACTTC. Amino acids: CASSTIEGFEQYF.

The chain combines TRBV28 with TRBJ2-5; D may correspond to TRBD1 or TRBD2 (5 bases each). V lost 8 bases to trimming and J lost 5 bases, with 9 bases between them. Germline assignment: CDR1 MDHEN and CDR2 SYDVKM. CDR3 size: 11 residues. CDR3 sequence (DNA): TGTGCCAGCGGGGGTTGGGAGACCCAGTACTTC. It is translated as CASGGWETQYF.

This clonotype appeared a single time. The chain carries TRBV18 and TRBJ2-5, with 7 bases that match TRBD1. Trimming removed 2 bases from V and 5 bases from J; junction bases left unmatched: 11. The germline V gene has CDR1 KGHSH and CDR2 LQKENI. The CDR3 has 16 amino acids. Written as DNA, the CDR3 is TGTGCCAGCTCACCAGGCCTTCGGGACAGAGTGGAGACCCAGTACTTC. Translation: CASSPGLRDRVETQYF.

V usage is TRBV28 and J usage is TRBJ2-4, with D perhaps TRBD1 or TRBD2 (5 bases each). The germline V gene encodes CDR1 MDHEN and CDR2 SYDVKM. V was trimmed by 3 bases and J by 1 base, leaving 7 bases between them. The CDR3 is 14 amino acids. The CDR3 nucleotides read TGTGCCAGCAGTTTTTGGGGGGCCAAAAACATTCAGTACTTC. It yields the protein CASSFWGAKNIQYF.

This clonotype was recorded many times. J is TRBJ1-2 and V is TRBV5-6; D unresolved. V lost 2 bases and J 8 bases, leaving 10 bases between the germline ends. There are 12 residues in the CDR3. Looked up from germline, CDR1 is SGHDT and CDR2 is YYEEEE. The CDR3 sequence: CASSLPETGYTF. In nucleotides, the CDR3 is TGTGCCAGCAGCTTACCCGAGACAGGCTACACCTTC.